Following are 2 T cell receptor beta chains from one sample sequenced in a study of shared clonotypes between healthy human individuals. Repertoires were generated with immunoSEQ multiplex PCR, while TCRdb's copy carries only in-frame clones and drops some. Counted here are roughly 400,000 clones, 90% to 98% occurring once; the ten biggest clones make up 0.32%. Sequenced input: memory CD8+ T cells sorted from blood. The subset: CD45RO+ cells pooled with CCR7-negative TemRA cells. The source is a man aged 30 to 45 in good health.

The rearrangement joins TRBV18 to TRBJ1-1; TRBD1 matches 7 bases. With 4 bases clipped from V and 3 bases from J, the junction kept 5 bases outside the gene matches. The CDR3 is made up of 14 amino acids. The germline gives CDR1 KGHSH, CDR2 LQKENI. The CDR3 DNA follows: TGTGCCAGCTCACTAACAGGGGTGCACACTGAAGCTTTCTTT. Protein product: CASSLTGVHTEAFF.

The chain has TRBV10-3 and TRBJ2-7; perhaps TRBD1 as D (6 bases). This CDR3 spans 12 amino acids. Deletions cut 6 bases from V and 2 bases from J, with 8 bases between. Per germline, CDR1 ENHRY and CDR2 SYGVKD. The CDR3 sequence is CAIRGTTYEQYF. CDR3 sequence (DNA): TGTGCCATCAGGGGGACAACCTACGAGCAGTACTTC.